What follows is one T cell receptor beta chain and its context. Its antigen is unknown. The CDR3 has 16 amino acids. After removal of 4 bases from V and 3 bases from J, the junction contained 12 bases not matched to a gene. CDR1 SGHRS and CDR2 YFSETQ come from the germline V gene. This record belongs to a study of graft-versus-host responses after intestinal transplantation. Whole-study findings and limits: Researchers found GvH clones in recipient marrow, and some showed up first in ileum or blood.

Profiling relied on immunoSEQ multiplex PCR, and the TCRdb table lists in-frame clones only, not all of them. Of some 36,000 clones in the sample, roughly 95% were seen once. The sample here was unstimulated CD4+ T cells sorted from spleen or lymph node cells, taken before transplant. The source of this sequence is a human donor who was the organ donor for an intestinal transplant. The chain couples TRBV5-1 to TRBJ2-5; 7 bases are a match to TRBD1. The CDR3 DNA is TGCGCCAGCAGCCCCACAGGGGAGACCTTCAAAGAGACCCAGTACTTC. This sequence encodes CASSPTGETFKETQYF. Full variable domain (rest looked up from reference TRBV5-1 and TRBJ2-5): KAGVTQTPRYLIKTRGQQVTLSCSPISGHRSVSWYQQTPGQGLQFLFEYFSETQRNKGNFPGRFSGRQFSNSRSEMNVSTLELGDSALYLCASSPTGETFKETQYFGPGTRLLVL.